This T cell receptor (beta chain) was documented in a study of T cell repertoires in ileal Crohn's disease. Study results and limitations: Compared with CD4 T cells, sorted CD8 cells carried more expanded clones.

As for this clone: What it binds is unknown.

Some clones are missing from TCRdb's copy, which holds only in-frame ones; the method was immunoSEQ multiplex PCR. The data hold around 15,000 clones, with roughly 78% observed a single time. Trimming stripped 8 bases from V and 4 bases from J, with 14 bases between. From germline, CDR1 is LNHDA and CDR2 SQIVND (reference sequence). This CDR3 has 13 residues. The sequencing sample was made of ileal tissue. The clonotype was recovered from an adult with Crohn's disease. The rearrangement uses TRBV19 and TRBJ1-1, with D perhaps matching TRBD1 (6 bases). The CDR3 protein is CASRGGGITEAFF. The CDR3 DNA sequence: TGTGCCAGTCGCGGGGGCGGGATCACTGAAGCTTTCTTT.